This T cell receptor (beta chain) is from a study of T cells in Graves' hyperthyroidism and ophthalmopathy. The TCR beta CDR3 regions underwent amplification using RNA transcripts as the source. In the first-round RT-PCR of the TCR CDR3, the HTBI primer set was used. One entry per CDR3 protein results from TCRdb running MiXCR on the multiplex PCR reads. The sample records 700,000 or so distinct CDR3 sequences, roughly 14% being singletons. V shed 5 bases, J shed 5 bases, and the junction held 13 bases outside the gene matches. There are 15 residues in the CDR3. Germline-derived CDR1 and CDR2 are GTSNPN and SVGIG (reference sequence). General study results and limits: A model of 13 V-J features distinguished ophthalmopathy from stable hyperthyroidism. Ophthalmopathy onset followed model prediction by a median about 6.5 months.

Note on this clonotype: Its antigen is currently unknown.

Ophthalmopathy cases scored 3 or more on the Clinical Activity Score and 4 or more on NOSPECS grade, with duration below 3 months. Diagnostic assessment was based on clinical symptoms, serum thyroxine and TRAb, thyroid ultrasound and orbital computed tomography. The chain employs TRBV30 and TRBJ2-5, with 8 bases matching TRBD1. This clonotype originated in a woman aged 45-65 years with Graves' ophthalmopathy. Input material: blood. CDR3 region: CAWAIAQGAWETQYF. As DNA, the CDR3 is TGTGCCTGGGCCATTGCGCAGGGGGCTTGGGAGACCCAGTACTTC.